This T cell receptor (beta chain) was recovered during a study of T cells in Graves' hyperthyroidism and ophthalmopathy. As for the study in general: Before any treatment, at initial diagnosis, peripheral blood was collected.

Criteria for exclusion of patients were uncontrolled infection, other autoimmune disease, pregnancy or lactation. Study-level points and caveats: Blood shared most expanded thyroid clonotypes above 0.001. Ophthalmopathy prediction by the model preceded onset by a median about 6.3 months.

The germline V gene encodes CDR1 MGHRA and CDR2 YSYEKL. V lost 2 bases and J 2 bases, leaving 16 bases between the germline ends. This CDR3 contains 16 residues. This clonotype has a handful of counts. The antigen is not known. RNA transcripts were the template for amplifying TCR beta CDR3 regions. TCR CDR3 regions were first amplified by RT-PCR with HTBI primers. TCRdb processed the multiplex PCR reads anew with MiXCR; each CDR3 protein has one entry. Among 250,000 to 300,000 distinct CDR3 sequences listed, roughly 19% were seen once. The gene calls are TRBV4-1 and TRBJ2-7; TRBD2 is a possible D gene (5 bases). The clonotype was recovered from a man in his fifties with Graves' ophthalmopathy. Specimen: blood. The CDR3 DNA reads TGCGCCAGCAGCCAAACACCGGGGAGCACCACCTACGAGCAGTACTTC. Translation gives CASSQTPGSTTYEQYF.